The rows below give T cell receptor beta chains drawn from one sample of a study of control samples from healthy donors and cancer patients. Method: immunoSEQ multiplex PCR; TCRdb's copy keeps in-frame clones and lacks some. The data contain fewer than 95,000 clones, approximately 89% of them singletons. Sequenced sample: blood. The receptors shown here come from a man between 25 and 39 years old in good health. The CDR3 runs from the conserved cysteine through the conserved F or W. A D gene is named only where the DNA matches it firmly. Clone size is stated in some rows and not others, as once, few, many or a class when expanded.

>TRBJ1-2|-|12|TRBV20-1|-
TGCAGTGCTAGTTACGGAAACTATGGCTACACCTTC
CSASYGNYGYTF
>TRBJ1-1|-|12|TRBV19|-
TGTGCCAGTAGTGCGCAGAACACTGAAGCTTTCTTT
CASSAQNTEAFF
>TRBJ2-6|-|19|TRBV19|TRBD1
TGTGCCAGTAGCATTTCCCCCGGGACAGCGATCTCTGGGGCCAACGTCCTGACTTTC
CASSISPGTAISGANVLTF
>TRBJ1-1|-|16|TRBV18|-
TGTGCCAGCTCACCAATTCCCCCAAGTGGGAACACTGAAGCTTTCTTT
CASSPIPPSGNTEAFF
>TRBJ2-1|few|16|TRBV24-1|-
TGTGCCACCAGTGATCCGGGACCCGCGAGCTACAATGAGCAGTTCTTC
CATSDPGPASYNEQFF
>TRBJ1-1|-|13|TRBV28|-
TGTGCCAGCAGTACAGGGATTAACACTGAAGCTTTCTTT
CASSTGINTEAFF
>TRBJ1-2|-|15|TRBV7-9|-
TGTGCCAGCAGCTCCCAGGGGACTGCTAACTATGGCTACACCTTC
CASSSQGTANYGYTF
>TRBJ2-2|-|17|TRBV21-1|-
TGTGCCAGCAGCAAAGATGGAGGGTCCGATAGCACCGGGGAGCTGTTTTTT
CASSKDGGSDSTGELFF
>TRBJ2-3|-|14|TRBV7-9|-
TGTGCCAGCAGCTCCAACCCTAGCACAGATACGCAGTATTTT
CASSSNPSTDTQYF
>TRBJ2-1|few|17|TRBV2|TRBD2
TGTGCCAGCAGGCCCGGGACTAGCTCATTGGTCTACAATGAGCAGTTCTTC
CASRPGTSSLVYNEQFF
>TRBJ2-7|few|13|TRBV18|TRBD1
TGTGCCAGCTCAACCTCAGGGGGCTACGAGCAGTACTTC
CASSTSGGYEQYF
>TRBJ2-7|once|14|TRBV5-1|-
TGCGCCAGCAGCTTGGAAGGGGGTACCTACGAGCAGTACTTC
CASSLEGGTYEQYF
>TRBJ2-5|-|17|TRBV5-8|TRBD2
TGTGCCAGCAGCCAAGGGACTAGCGGGGGGGCCGAGGAGACCCAGTACTTC
CASSQGTSGGAEETQYF
>TRBJ2-5|once|17|TRBV14|-
TGTGCCAGCAGCCAAGGCGGGACGGGGTGGAGGGCAGAGACCCAGTACTTC
CASSQGGTGWRAETQYF
>TRBJ1-1|-|14|TRBV5-4|-
TGTGCCAGCAGCTTGGAAGGCGGGAACACTGAAGCTTTCTTT
CASSLEGGNTEAFF
>TRBJ1-5|-|16|TRBV10-2|TRBD1
TGCGCCAGCAGTGAGGGGACAGGGACCCTCTGGCAGCCCCAGCATTTT
CASSEGTGTLWQPQHF
>TRBJ1-3|-|16|TRBV5-1|-
TGCGCCAGCAGCTTGCTCGGGGTCATGTCTGGAAACACCATATATTTT
CASSLLGVMSGNTIYF